The entry below describes one T cell receptor beta chain. The sample has other DNA sequences that encode this CDR3 too. Enrollees, about 18 to 89 years old, lived in some 24 US areas. Participants had their cohort set by participant-reported clinical history. Here immunoSEQ multiplex PCR was the method, and the copy in TCRdb shows in-frame clones only, minus some. The sample contains 150,000 to 250,000 clones, about 86% of which appear only once. The data belong to a study of blood T cell repertoires in COVID-19. CDR1 and CDR2 (germline): SNHLY, FYNNEI. The CDR3 is 13 residues long. Trimming took 4 bases from V and 4 from J; bases not matched to a gene: 3.

Specimen: PBMCs or T cells enriched from blood (not recorded which). The receptor was derived from a man in his forties who had recovered from COVID-19. The J gene is TRBJ2-7, the V gene TRBV2, with 8 bases matching TRBD1. The CDR3 DNA sequence: TGTGCCAGCAGTGCAGACAGGGGTTACGAGCAGTACTTC. It codes for CASSADRGYEQYF.